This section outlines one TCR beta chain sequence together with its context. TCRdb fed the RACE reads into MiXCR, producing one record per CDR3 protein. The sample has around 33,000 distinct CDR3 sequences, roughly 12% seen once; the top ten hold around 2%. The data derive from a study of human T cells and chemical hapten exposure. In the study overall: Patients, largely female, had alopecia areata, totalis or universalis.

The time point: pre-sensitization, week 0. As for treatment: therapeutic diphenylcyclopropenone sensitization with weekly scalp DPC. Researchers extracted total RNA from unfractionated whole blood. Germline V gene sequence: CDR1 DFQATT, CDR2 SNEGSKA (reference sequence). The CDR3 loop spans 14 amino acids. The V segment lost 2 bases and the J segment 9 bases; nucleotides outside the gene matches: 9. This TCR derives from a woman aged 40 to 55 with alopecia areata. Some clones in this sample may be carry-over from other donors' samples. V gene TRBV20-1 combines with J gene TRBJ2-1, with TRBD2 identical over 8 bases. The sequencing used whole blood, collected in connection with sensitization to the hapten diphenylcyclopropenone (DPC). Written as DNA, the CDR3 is TGCAGTGCTAGAAGGAGGATAGCGGGGTTTGAGCAGTTCTTC. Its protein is CSARRRIAGFEQFF.